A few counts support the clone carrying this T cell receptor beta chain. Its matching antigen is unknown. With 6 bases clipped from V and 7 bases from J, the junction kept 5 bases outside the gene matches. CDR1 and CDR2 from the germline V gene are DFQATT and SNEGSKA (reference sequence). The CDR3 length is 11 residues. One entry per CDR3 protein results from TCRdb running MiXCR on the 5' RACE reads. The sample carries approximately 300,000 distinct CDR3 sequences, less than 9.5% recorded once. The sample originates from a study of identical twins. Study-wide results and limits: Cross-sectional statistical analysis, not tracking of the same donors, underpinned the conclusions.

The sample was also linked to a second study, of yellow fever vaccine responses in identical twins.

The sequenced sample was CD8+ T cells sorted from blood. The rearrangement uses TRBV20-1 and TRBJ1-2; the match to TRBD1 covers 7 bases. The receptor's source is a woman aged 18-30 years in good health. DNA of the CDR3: TGCAGTGCATACAGGGGCTCTGGCTACACCTTC. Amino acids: CSAYRGSGYTF.